Below, 32 T cell receptor beta chains from the same sample are listed, as sequenced in a study of CD8+ T cells in alopecia areata. Extracted RNA was reverse transcribed, and the resulting cDNA served as sequencing template. Libraries were prepared by immunoSEQ multiplex PCR; TCRdb keeps only in-frame clonotypes and omits some of them. The table shows around 160,000 clones, with roughly 50% occurring only once. Specimen: CD4+ T cells sorted from blood. These receptors all stem from a human donor with alopecia areata.

The rearrangement joins TRBV29-1 to TRBJ2-3; TRBD2 might be the D (7 bases). Germline CDR1 and CDR2: SQVTM and ANQGSEA. The CDR3 extends over 11 amino acids. CDR3 in DNA: TGCGCGGGGGCCAGCACAGATACGCAGTATTTT. It specifies CAGASTDTQYF.

Details on this clone: In the same sample, other DNA sequences code for this CDR3. This rearrangement joins TRBV20-1 to TRBJ2-3; unclear D gene. CDR3 length: 11 amino acids. V lost 3 bases and J 4 bases, leaving 5 bases between the germline ends. The germline V gene encodes CDR1 DFQATT and CDR2 SNEGSKA (reference sequence). CDR3 in DNA: TGCAGTGCTAGGTTCCCAGATACGCAGTATTTT. This encodes CSARFPDTQYF.

The chain employs TRBV7-8 and TRBJ2-5, with TRBD1 matching 7 bases. The CDR3 extends over 15 amino acids. J was trimmed by 5 bases and V by 4 bases; bases with no gene match: 10. Germline V lookup: CDR1 SGHVS, CDR2 FQNEAQ. The CDR3 bases are TGTGCCAGCAGCTCCCCGACAGGGACGGGGGAGACCCAGTACTTC. Protein: CASSSPTGTGETQYF.

The rearrangement links TRBV28 to TRBJ1-2; D not resolved. The CDR3 contains 12 residues. From germline, CDR1 is MDHEN and CDR2 SYDVKM. Trimming pared 5 bases from V and 8 bases from J, leaving 12 bases between. The CDR3 loop reads CASSGGLRGYTF. Here the CDR3 DNA reads TGTGCCAGCAGTGGAGGACTGAGGGGCTACACCTTC.

The chain is built from TRBV7-6 and TRBJ2-5, with 11 bases fitting TRBD2. The CDR3 has 18 amino acids. Germline values: CDR1 SGHVS, CDR2 FNYEAQ. V gave up 4 bases and J gave up 2 bases; unmatched junction bases: 12. The CDR3 here is CASSSRPLLAGVQETQYF. The CDR3 bases are TGTGCCAGCAGCTCTCGCCCCCTACTAGCGGGGGTACAAGAGACCCAGTACTTC.

This clone appeared a few times. This chain links TRBV19 with TRBJ2-1; the D is unclear. Per the germline V gene, CDR1 is LNHDA and CDR2 is SQIVND (reference sequence). The CDR3 is 14 amino acids. V lost 7 bases, J lost 4 bases, and 14 bases lay in between. The CDR3 region has the DNA TGTGCCAGTACCTTGGACCGTTATTACAATGAGCAGTTCTTC. Its translation: CASTLDRYYNEQFF.

The chain employs TRBV29-1 and TRBJ2-1, with D tentatively TRBD1 or TRBD2 (6 bases each). Germline-derived CDR1 and CDR2 are SQVTM and ANQGSEA. This CDR3 is built from 14 residues. V lost 7 bases, J lost 0 bases, and 13 bases lay in between. Written as DNA, the CDR3 is TGCAGCGCAGGGGACTTAGGCTCCTACAATGAGCAGTTCTTC. It codes for CSAGDLGSYNEQFF.

This clone turned up a few times. The genes are TRBV5-1 and TRBJ2-7; no firm D call. This CDR3 contains 14 residues. The V gene's germline CDR1 is SGHRS and CDR2 YFSETQ. V lost 2 bases and J lost 2, with 11 bases in between. DNA of the CDR3: TGCGCCAGCAGCTTTAGTACAGACACCTACGAGCAGTACTTC. Translated: CASSFSTDTYEQYF.

In this sample, this clone turned up a few times. The genes are TRBV5-8 and TRBJ2-6; D not resolved. Germline V gene data show CDR1 as SGHTS and CDR2 as YDEGEE. V gave up 5 bases and J gave up 0 bases, with 9 bases separating them. This CDR3 has 15 amino acids. In DNA form, the CDR3 reads TGTGCCAGCAGAGACTTCAGCTCTGGGGCCAACGTCCTGACTTTC. Amino acid sequence: CASRDFSSGANVLTF.

This clone appeared a single time. The chain links TRBV27 to TRBJ2-7; D unresolved. CDR3 length: 13 residues. CDR1 is MNHEY and CDR2 is SMNVEV in the germline V gene (reference sequence). Trimming left V 4 bases short and J 6 bases short, with 13 bases between. The CDR3 is CASSSGLTGEQYF. Here the CDR3 DNA reads TGTGCCAGCAGTTCCGGGCTCACGGGCGAGCAGTACTTC.

The chain employs TRBV18 and TRBJ2-1, with unresolved D. The CDR3 covers 12 residues. V lost 3 bases, J lost 6 bases, and 6 bases lay in between. The V gene's germline CDR1 is KGHSH and CDR2 LQKENI. Here the CDR3 DNA reads TGTGCCAGCTCACCTAGGCTCAATGAGCAGTTCTTC. It is translated as CASSPRLNEQFF.

This clone has more than one count but fewer than ten. As DNA, the CDR3 is TGCAGCGTTGAAGAAGTCGGGCCCGGGGGGGAGCTGTTTTTT. This encodes CSVEEVGPGGELFF. The chain combines TRBV29-1 with TRBJ2-2; D unresolved. The CDR3 consists of 14 residues. Germline V gives CDR1 SQVTM, CDR2 ANQGSEA. Between the trimmed V and J ends, which lost 0 bases and 8 bases, there was a span of 13 bases.

This chain uses TRBV27 with TRBJ1-2; 7 positions agree with TRBD1. Trimming at V came to 0 bases and at J to 4 bases, leaving 17 bases not matched to a gene. The CDR3 covers 19 residues. Looked up from germline, CDR1 is MNHEY and CDR2 is SMNVEV (reference sequence). The CDR3 region has the DNA TGTGCCAGCAGTTTATCCCCTGACAGGGACCCGGCCATAGGCTATGGCTACACCTTC. Amino acid sequence: CASSLSPDRDPAIGYGYTF.

This chain connects TRBV28 to TRBJ2-7; D is unresolved. The CDR3 totals 15 residues. V lost 2 bases and J lost 2, with 13 bases in between. In germline, CDR1 is MDHEN, CDR2 SYDVKM. The DNA for the CDR3 is TGTGCCAGCAGTTTACCGCCAGGAATAACCTACGAGCAGTACTTC. The encoded protein is CASSLPPGITYEQYF. The variable domain in full, completed from reference TRBV28 and TRBJ2-7, reads DVKVTQSSRYLVKRTGEKVFLECVQDMDHENMFWYRQDPGLGLRLIYFSYDVKMKEKGDIPEGYSVSREKKERFSLILESASTNQTSMYLCASSLPPGITYEQYFGPGTRLTVT.

This clone has a handful of counts. The chain combines TRBV29-1 with TRBJ2-1; 14 nucleotides agree with TRBD2. Trimming at V came to 1 base and at J to 13 bases, leaving 6 bases not matched to a gene. Germline V gene lookup returns CDR1 SQVTM and CDR2 ANQGSEA. This CDR3 comprises 14 residues. The CDR3 sequence is CSVEAGLAGVGQFF. The CDR3 coding sequence is TGCAGCGTTGAAGCGGGACTAGCGGGAGTAGGCCAGTTCTTC.

J is TRBJ1-1 and V is TRBV29-1, with D unclear. The V gene lost 4 bases and the J gene lost 2 bases, with 8 bases spanning the gap. This CDR3 is 12 amino acids long. The germline gives CDR1 SQVTM, CDR2 ANQGSEA. Here the CDR3 DNA reads TGCAGCGTTGGGTACCGAAACACTGAAGCTTTCTTT. Its protein product is CSVGYRNTEAFF.

This clone was seen more than once but under ten times. This sequence joins TRBV28 and TRBJ2-7; D may correspond to TRBD1 or TRBD2 (5 bases each). The CDR3 covers 13 residues. Germline CDR1 reads MDHEN; CDR2 reads SYDVKM. V shed 4 bases and J shed 4 bases, with 11 bases lying between them. Here the CDR3 DNA reads TGTGCCAGCAGTTCCGGGACCATTTACGAGCAGTACTTC. Translated, it gives CASSSGTIYEQYF.

J is TRBJ1-1 and V is TRBV5-1; unclear D gene. V lost 4 bases and J 1 base, leaving 17 bases between the germline ends. Germline V gene sequence: CDR1 SGHRS, CDR2 YFSETQ. The CDR3 is made up of 16 amino acids. The CDR3 loop is CASSTDLRVQNTEAFF. CDR3 DNA sequence: TGCGCCAGCAGCACGGACTTGCGTGTGCAGAACACTGAAGCTTTCTTT.

The chain employs TRBV27 and TRBJ2-5, with D tentatively TRBD1 or TRBD2 (5 bases each). V lost 4 bases and J 4 bases, leaving 16 bases between the germline ends. Germline V gives CDR1 MNHEY, CDR2 SMNVEV (reference sequence). This CDR3 is built from 15 residues. As DNA, the CDR3 is TGTGCCAGCAGTTCCCGGGGTCTTGGGGGAGAGACCCAGTACTTC. It encodes CASSSRGLGGETQYF.

This chain connects TRBV29-1 to TRBJ2-2; maybe TRBD2 (5 bases). Trimming cost V 4 bases and J 0 bases, with 18 bases left between them. The CDR3 is 17 residues long. The germline V gene encodes CDR1 SQVTM and CDR2 ANQGSEA. CDR3 sequence: CSVGTRGGGTNTGELFF. The CDR3 DNA reads TGCAGCGTTGGCACTCGTGGAGGAGGAACGAACACCGGGGAGCTGTTTTTT.

Only a few counts were recorded for this clone. The junction departs from the called germline gene at one end, perhaps through a read error. The chain employs TRBV7-3 and TRBJ2-5; a weak D match, TRBD1 (6 bases). CDR3 length: 15 amino acids. CDR1 and CDR2 (germline): SGHTA, FQGTGA. CDR3 sequence: CASSFTTGIQETQYF. The CDR3, as DNA: TGTGCTAGCAGCTTCACCACAGGGATTCAAGAGACCCAGTACTTC.

The chain employs TRBV30 and TRBJ2-1, with 12 bases that match TRBD2. Trimming took 0 bases from V and 10 from J; bases not matched to a gene: 7. CDR3 length: 15 amino acids. The germline CDR1 and CDR2 sequences are GTSNPN and SVGIG (reference sequence). Here the CDR3 DNA reads TGTGCCTGGAGTGTACCTAGCGGGAGGGCTTCGGAGCAGTTCTTC. This gives the protein CAWSVPSGRASEQFF.

The chain is built from TRBV5-4 and TRBJ2-3; 8 nucleotides match TRBD1. The germline gives CDR1 SGHNT, CDR2 YYREEE (reference sequence). Losses at the gene ends were 0 bases for V and 3 bases for J; bases not matched to a gene: 6. The CDR3 has 16 residues. CDR3 DNA: TGTGCCAGCAGCTTGGCAAGGGACAGGACGACAGATACGCAGTATTTT. Its translation is CASSLARDRTTDTQYF.

This rearrangement joins TRBV20-1 to TRBJ2-7; D unclear. CDR3 length equals 11 residues. V lost 6 bases, J lost 6 bases, and 12 bases lay in between. Germline loops: CDR1 DFQATT, CDR2 SNEGSKA (reference sequence). The CDR3 loop is CSASARSEQYF. CDR3 sequence (DNA): TGCAGTGCCTCAGCTCGTAGCGAGCAGTACTTC.

As regards this clone: The same CDR3 also results from other DNA sequences found in this sample. This chain connects TRBV2 to TRBJ2-2; 8 bases map to TRBD1. The CDR3 runs 14 residues. Germline-derived CDR1 and CDR2 are SNHLY and FYNNEI. Trimming took 6 bases from V and 2 from J; bases not matched to a gene: 2. The CDR3 sequence: CASRDRGNTGELFF. The CDR3 bases are TGTGCCAGCAGAGACAGGGGCAACACCGGGGAGCTGTTTTTT.

The chain uses TRBV7-2 and TRBJ1-2; D remains ambiguous. CDR3 length equals 11 residues. V was pared by 3 bases and J by 8 bases, with 7 bases between. Germline loops: CDR1 SGHTA, CDR2 FQGNSA. The CDR3 reads CASSLWGGYTF. The CDR3 DNA is TGTGCCAGCAGCTTGTGGGGAGGCTACACCTTC.

The chain recombines TRBV4-2 with TRBJ2-5; the D call may be TRBD1 or TRBD2 (5 bases each). Germline V gives CDR1 LGHNA, CDR2 YNFKEQ. Trimming pared 0 bases from V and 9 bases from J, leaving 26 bases between. The CDR3 is 18 residues long. CDR3 region: CASSQDSLSGANREAQYF. In DNA, the CDR3 is TGTGCCAGCAGCCAAGATTCATTGTCCGGGGCGAATAGAGAAGCCCAGTACTTC.

The CDR3 reads CAWTPGGPEAFF. CDR3 sequence (DNA): TGTGCCTGGACTCCCGGGGGACCTGAAGCTTTCTTT. The chain recombines TRBV30 with TRBJ1-1; possibly TRBD1 for D (5 bases). The CDR3 runs 12 residues. The V and J ends lost 4 bases and 6 bases respectively, with 12 bases between them. CDR1 and CDR2 from the germline V gene are GTSNPN and SVGIG (reference sequence).

This chain uses TRBV5-1 with TRBJ2-5; D is undetermined. In germline, CDR1 is SGHRS, CDR2 YFSETQ. The CDR3 runs to 15 residues. The ends were cut back, 4 bases at V and 2 bases at J, with 15 bases in the middle. The CDR3 sequence: CASSQEDPRQETQYF. In DNA, the CDR3 is TGCGCCAGCAGCCAGGAAGACCCACGTCAAGAGACCCAGTACTTC.

V usage is TRBV11-2 and J usage is TRBJ2-3, with D perhaps matching TRBD1 or TRBD2 (5 bases each). V was trimmed by 5 bases and J by 2 bases, leaving 17 bases between them. This CDR3 is 16 amino acids long. Looked up from germline, CDR1 is SGHAT and CDR2 is FQNNGV. The CDR3 region has the DNA TGTGCCAGCAGCCGGACGATCGGGGCGTCCACAGATACGCAGTATTTT. It specifies CASSRTIGASTDTQYF.

The chain carries TRBV9 and TRBJ1-5, with a tentative D call TRBD1 (5 bases). V was clipped by 0 bases and J by 6 bases, with 13 bases between them. Looked up from germline, CDR1 is SGDLS and CDR2 is YYNGEE. The CDR3 totals 15 residues. CDR3 region: CASSVAATGGQPQHF. In nucleotides, the CDR3 is TGTGCCAGCAGCGTAGCGGCGACCGGGGGTCAGCCCCAGCATTTT.

The chain recombines TRBV5-1 with TRBJ2-7; 9 bases fit TRBD2. The V gene end was trimmed by 6 bases and the J gene end by 0 bases; junction bases not matched to a gene: 7. Germline V gene lookup returns CDR1 SGHRS and CDR2 YFSETQ. The CDR3 totals 15 residues. CDR3 sequence: CASNPSGMRSYEQYF. The CDR3 DNA reads as TGCGCCAGCAACCCTAGCGGGATGCGCTCCTACGAGCAGTACTTC.